This TCR beta chain was sequenced in a study of cytomegalovirus exposure and HLA in healthy donors. The V and J ends lost 4 bases and 5 bases, in that order; junction bases with no gene match: 4. CDR1 SGHRS and CDR2 YFSETQ come from the germline V gene. The CDR3 totals 14 residues. The study ran its PCR with 60 Vbeta and 13 Jbeta primers. In the source study's methods: Unique TCR beta chains totaled some 78 million in a later count, with roughly 10 million of them shared. Produced via immunoSEQ multiplex PCR; TCRdb's table is partial and in-frame only. For V, J and clone size, that table is used; D and trimming come from the DNA. This table holds 100,000 to 150,000 clones, around 73% found once.

This receptor was taken from a human donor in good health. Sequencing was done on a sample of PBMCs. The chain uses TRBV5-1 and TRBJ2-3; TRBD1 agrees at 10 bases. CDR3 sequence reads: CASSVTGGIDTQYF. In DNA, the CDR3 is TGCGCCAGCAGCGTGACAGGGGGCATAGATACGCAGTATTTT.